The clone carrying this T cell receptor beta chain was recorded many times. Its antigen is undetermined. This entry comes from a study of regulatory T cells in long-lasting Graves disease. The CDR3 totals 13 residues. The V gene lost 6 bases and the J gene lost 5 bases, with 13 bases spanning the gap. CDR1 and CDR2 from the germline V gene are MDHEN and SYDVKM. Construction of the TCR beta libraries employed iRepertoire HTBI primers in conjunction with Arm-PCR of CDR3 regions. MiXCR, run by TCRdb on the multiplex PCR reads, gives a single entry per CDR3 protein. The repertoire holds about 470,000 distinct CDR3 sequences, around 21% seen once, with 6.5% to 10% in the top ten. Study results and caveats: TRBV28, TRBJ1-2 and TRBJ2-5 were favored in persistent disease. Persistent Graves' cases showed lower TCR diversity than newly diagnosed cases.

Time point meaning: persistent/refractory GD, antithyroid drugs over 5 years with positive TRAb. Researchers made the TCR library from RNA that was extracted from PBMCs. Graves' disease was diagnosed by American Thyroid Association guidelines. The chain is built from TRBV28 and TRBJ2-5; perhaps TRBD1 as D (5 bases). The TCR comes from a female donor with Graves disease. Source: peripheral blood mononuclear cells (PBMCs), taken when the disease was refractory, from a patient treated with antithyroid drugs. The chain's CDR3 is CASSPGHLETQYF. CDR3 coding DNA: TGTGCCAGCAGCCCTGGACATTTGGAGACCCAGTACTTC.